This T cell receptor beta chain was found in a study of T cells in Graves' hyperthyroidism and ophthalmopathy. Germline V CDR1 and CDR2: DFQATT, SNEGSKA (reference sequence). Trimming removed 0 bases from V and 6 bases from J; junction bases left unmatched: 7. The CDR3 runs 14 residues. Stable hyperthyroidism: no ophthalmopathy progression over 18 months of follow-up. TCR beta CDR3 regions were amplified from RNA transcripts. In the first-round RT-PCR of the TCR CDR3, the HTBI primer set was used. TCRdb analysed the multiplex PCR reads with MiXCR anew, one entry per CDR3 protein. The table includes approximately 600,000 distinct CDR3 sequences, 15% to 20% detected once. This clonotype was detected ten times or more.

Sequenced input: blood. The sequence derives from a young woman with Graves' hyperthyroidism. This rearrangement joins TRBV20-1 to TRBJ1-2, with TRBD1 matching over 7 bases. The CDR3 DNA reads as TGCAGTGCTAGAGATGGCTCAGGGGGAGATGGCTACACCTTC. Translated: CSARDGSGGDGYTF.